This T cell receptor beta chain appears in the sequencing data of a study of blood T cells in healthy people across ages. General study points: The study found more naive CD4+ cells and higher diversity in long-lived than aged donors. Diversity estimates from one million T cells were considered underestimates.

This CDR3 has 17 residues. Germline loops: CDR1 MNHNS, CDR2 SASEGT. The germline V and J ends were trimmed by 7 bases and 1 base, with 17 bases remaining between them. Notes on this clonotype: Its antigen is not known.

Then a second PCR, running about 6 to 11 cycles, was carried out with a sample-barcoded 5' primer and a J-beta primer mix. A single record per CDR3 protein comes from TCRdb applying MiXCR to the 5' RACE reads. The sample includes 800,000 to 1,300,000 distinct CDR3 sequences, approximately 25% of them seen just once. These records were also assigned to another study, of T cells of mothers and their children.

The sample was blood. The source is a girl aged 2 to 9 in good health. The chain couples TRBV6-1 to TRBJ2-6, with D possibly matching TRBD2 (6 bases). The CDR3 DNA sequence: TGTGCCAGCAACCTAAATCGGAGGGGTTCTGGGGCCAACGTCCTGACTTTC. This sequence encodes CASNLNRRGSGANVLTF.